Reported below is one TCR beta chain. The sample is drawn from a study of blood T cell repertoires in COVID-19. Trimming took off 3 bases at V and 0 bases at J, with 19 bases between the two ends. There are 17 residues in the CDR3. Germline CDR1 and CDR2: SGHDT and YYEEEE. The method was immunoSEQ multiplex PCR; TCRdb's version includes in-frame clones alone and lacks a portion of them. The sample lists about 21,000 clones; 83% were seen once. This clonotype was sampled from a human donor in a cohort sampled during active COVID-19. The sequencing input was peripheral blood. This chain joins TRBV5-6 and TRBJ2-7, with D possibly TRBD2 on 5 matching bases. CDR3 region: CASSSLLITGNSYEQYF. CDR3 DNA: TGTGCCAGCAGCTCCCTTCTAATAACCGGGAACTCCTACGAGCAGTACTTC.